This TCR beta chain appears in the sequencing data of a study of blood T cell repertoires in COVID-19. Study-wide background: COVID-19 samples, acute and convalescent, were from the United States, Italy and Spain. From T cells, B-cell-depleted T cells, or PBMCs came the material, which was cDNA or gDNA.

How the authors handled the data: The authors estimated nucleated cell counts from reference gene primer amplification. The protocol was immunoSEQ multiplex PCR, while the TCRdb copy is restricted to in-frame clones and leaves out a portion. That table furnishes V, J and clone size, whereas the DNA furnished D and trimming. The sample lists about 180,000 clones; approximately 90% were seen once. Germline values: CDR1 SGHRS, CDR2 YFSETQ. Deletions cut 4 bases from V and 1 base from J, with 8 bases between. This CDR3 contains 13 residues. The chain has TRBV5-1 and TRBJ1-2; D not certain. The sample consisted of peripheral blood. The TCR originated in a man between 45 and 60 years old with acute or convalescent COVID-19. Written as DNA, the CDR3 is TGCGCCAGCAGCCTCGGGATTAACTATGGCTACACCTTC. Amino acid sequence: CASSLGINYGYTF.